This T cell receptor (beta chain) was sequenced during a study of early stage breast cancer tumors. Study overall: Invasive lobular carcinomas made up four of 12 ER+/PR+/HER2- tumors.

CDR1 and CDR2 (germline): KGHSH, LQKENI. V lost 3 bases and J 2 bases, leaving 16 bases between the germline ends. This CDR3 has 17 amino acids. Sequencing used immunoSEQ multiplex PCR; TCRdb keeps in-frame clones, though not all of them. The sample holds some 36,000 clones, about 68% seen once. The chain links TRBV18 to TRBJ2-2; perhaps TRBD2 as D (5 bases). The sequenced material came from blood. The sequence came from a person between 55 and 69 years old with breast cancer. The CDR3 region is CASSPTMREINTGELFF. CDR3 coding DNA: TGTGCCAGCTCACCCACAATGAGGGAAATAAACACCGGGGAGCTGTTTTTT.